This entry describes one TCR beta chain. The germline CDR1 and CDR2 sequences are SGHKS and YYEKEE (reference sequence). The CDR3 runs to 12 residues. The V end was cut by 3 bases, the J end by 1 base, with 4 bases between. Per the authors' pipeline: Amplifying reference gene primers gave estimates of nucleated cell counts. TCRdb's copy holds only in-frame clones and misses some; the assay was immunoSEQ multiplex PCR. V and J calls and clone size are as listed in that table; D and trimming were resolved from the DNA. The sample lists about 75,000 clones, 80% to 90% occurring once. The sample comes from a study of blood T cell repertoires in COVID-19. At the level of the study: Italy, Spain and the United States were the sources of the convalescent and acute COVID-19 samples. In each case, the material was cDNA or gDNA derived from T cells, B-cell-depleted T cells, or PBMCs.

The sequence was obtained from a human donor in a cohort sampled during active COVID-19. This chain uses TRBV5-5 with TRBJ1-2; unclear D gene. The sequencing input was peripheral blood. CDR3 in DNA: TGTGCCAGCAGCTCAATTAACTATGGCTACACCTTC. Translated: CASSSINYGYTF.